The 30 T cell receptor beta chains given below trace back to one sample, sequenced in a study of T cell repertoires in cytomegalovirus infection. TCRdb reanalysed the reads using MiXCR and keeps one entry per CDR3 protein. The table has tens of thousands of distinct CDR3 sequences, 33% seen once. These receptors' targets are unknown. Sequenced: PBMCs, sequenced either directly or after in vitro stimulation (not recorded which). These receptors were taken from a human donor in good health (CMV status not recorded). Some clones in this sample may be carry-over from other donors' samples.

The chain uses TRBV7-9 and TRBJ1-2, with D unresolved. The CDR3 sequence is 14 residues long. Germline-derived CDR1 and CDR2 are SEHNR and FQNEAQ (reference sequence). V lost 4 bases to trimming and J lost 0 bases, with 9 bases between them. CDR3 in amino acids: CASSYRASNYGYTF. The CDR3 bases are TGTGCCAGCAGCTACCGGGCGTCTAACTATGGCTACACCTTC.

This clonotype was found many times. V gene TRBV10-3 combines with J gene TRBJ2-1; 9 bases align to TRBD2. The CDR3 loop spans 19 amino acids. Germline V gene lookup returns CDR1 ENHRY and CDR2 SYGVKD. V was pared by 3 bases and J by 2 bases, with 14 bases of the junction left unmatched. CDR3 protein: CAISDPGRRREGAYNEQFF. The CDR3 DNA follows: TGTGCCATCAGTGACCCCGGACGTCGGCGGGAGGGCGCCTACAATGAGCAGTTCTTC.

V usage is TRBV6-1 and J usage is TRBJ1-1; 8 bases are shared with TRBD1. Per germline, CDR1 MNHNS and CDR2 SASEGT. The CDR3 contains 15 residues. V trimming: 10 bases; J trimming: 5 bases; junction bases outside the gene matches: 15. DNA of the CDR3: TGTGCCACCAACGAGGGACAGGCTCCCTCGACTGAAGCTTTCTTT. Protein: CATNEGQAPSTEAFF.

The chain uses TRBV12-3 or TRBV12-4 and TRBJ1-5; 9 nucleotides agree with TRBD1. There are 16 residues in the CDR3. V shed 5 bases, J shed 5 bases, and the junction held 10 bases outside the gene matches. The CDR3 sequence: CASSPRGRTGDQPQHF. The CDR3, as DNA: TGTGCCAGCAGTCCCCGGGGTCGGACAGGGGATCAGCCCCAGCATTTT.

The gene calls are TRBV2 and TRBJ2-7; TRBD2 matches at 7 bases. Germline-derived CDR1 and CDR2 are SNHLY and FYNNEI. The V and J ends lost 5 bases and 4 bases, in that order; junction bases with no gene match: 5. The CDR3 totals 13 residues. The CDR3 nucleotides read TGTGCCAGCAGTTGGGACTATAATTACGAGCAGTACTTC. This encodes CASSWDYNYEQYF.

The V call is TRBV19, the J call TRBJ2-7, with a weak D call TRBD1 (6 bases). Germline V gives CDR1 LNHDA, CDR2 SQIVND (reference sequence). Trimming left V 5 bases short and J 5 bases short, with 7 bases between. CDR3 size: 11 residues. Written as DNA, the CDR3 is TGTGCCAGTAGTGGGACAAACGAGCAGTACTTC. Protein: CASSGTNEQYF. Full variable domain (missing parts from reference TRBV19 and TRBJ2-7): DGGITQSPKYLFRKEGQNVTLSCEQNLNHDAMYWYRQDPGQGLRLIYYSQIVNDFQKGDIAEGYSVSREKKESFPLTVTSAQKNPTAFYLCASSGTNEQYFGPGTRLTVT.

The V gene is TRBV2, the J gene TRBJ1-1, with 10 bases lining up with TRBD1. V lost 6 bases, J lost 4 bases, and 5 bases stayed unmatched. This CDR3 is built from 14 residues. CDR1 and CDR2 from the germline V gene are SNHLY and FYNNEI. The CDR3 region is CASSLTGGGTEAFF. CDR3 coding DNA: TGTGCCAGCAGCCTGACAGGGGGCGGCACTGAAGCTTTCTTT.

This clonotype was counted between two and nine times. The chain links TRBV12-3 or TRBV12-4 to TRBJ1-2, with D hard to call. V was trimmed by 7 bases and J by 0 bases, leaving 9 bases between them. The CDR3 runs 13 residues. In DNA form, the CDR3 reads TGTGCCAGCACCGGGGTCGCTAACTATGGCTACACCTTC. Its translation is CASTGVANYGYTF.

This chain connects TRBV9 to TRBJ2-1; TRBD1 matches at 10 bases. The CDR3 extends over 16 amino acids. Germline values: CDR1 SGDLS, CDR2 YYNGEE. The J segment lost 0 bases and the V segment lost 0 bases, leaving 0 bases of the junction unmatched. The CDR3 DNA follows: TGTGCCAGCAGCGTAGGGGACAGGGGCTCCTACAATGAGCAGTTCTTC. Translating it yields CASSVGDRGSYNEQFF.

The chain is built from TRBV7-6 and TRBJ1-6; no reliable D call. The CDR3 totals 15 residues. V was pared by 3 bases and J by 6 bases, with 12 bases between. Germline V gives CDR1 SGHVS, CDR2 FNYEAQ. CDR3 coding DNA: TGTGCCAGCAGCTTGGATTACGGGTCTAATTCACCCCTCCACTTT. This gives the protein CASSLDYGSNSPLHF.

By share, this clonotype counts as medium-sized. The genes are TRBV2 and TRBJ1-2; D not certain. V was pared by 9 bases and J by 4 bases, with 18 bases between. Germline CDR1 reads SNHLY; CDR2 reads FYNNEI. The CDR3 extends over 14 amino acids. The CDR3 reads CARSAPGVSYGYTF. CDR3 bases: TGTGCCAGATCGGCGCCAGGAGTATCCTATGGCTACACCTTC. Variable domain in full (rest from reference TRBV2 and TRBJ1-2): EPEVTQTPSHQVTQMGQEVILRCVPISNHLYFYWYRQILGQKVEFLVSFYNNEISEKSEIFDDQFSVERPDGSNFTLKIRSTKLEDSAMYFCARSAPGVSYGYTFGSGTRLTVV.

In its sample, this clonotype was seen a few times. The gene calls are TRBV7-2 and TRBJ2-3; D is ambiguous. CDR1 SGHTA and CDR2 FQGNSA come from the germline V gene. CDR3 length equals 14 residues. With 2 bases removed from V and 0 bases from J, the gap between germline ends came to 6 bases. CDR3 nucleotides: TGTGCCAGCAGCTTAATGCGGAGCACAGATACGCAGTATTTT. This translates into CASSLMRSTDTQYF.

J is TRBJ2-5 and V is TRBV20-1, with 11 bases matching TRBD2. V lost 2 bases and J lost 3; bases outside the gene matches: 5. Germline values: CDR1 DFQATT, CDR2 SNEGSKA (reference sequence). The CDR3 runs 15 residues. Here the CDR3 DNA reads TGCAGTGCTAGACCAATACTAGCGGGAGAAGAGACCCAGTACTTC. Translation: CSARPILAGEETQYF.

Ten or more counts support this clonotype. V usage is TRBV7-9 and J usage is TRBJ2-1; D is tentatively TRBD1 or TRBD2 (6 bases each). In germline, CDR1 is SEHNR, CDR2 FQNEAQ (reference sequence). V lost 5 bases and J lost 7, with 15 bases in between. The CDR3 sequence is 14 residues long. CDR3 sequence reads: CASSPRGQENEQFF. CDR3 in DNA: TGTGCCAGCAGCCCCCGGGGGCAGGAGAATGAGCAGTTCTTC.

This clonotype has a handful of counts. The rearrangement links TRBV19 to TRBJ2-5; 9 bases line up with TRBD2. The CDR3 is 15 residues long. Looked up from germline, CDR1 is LNHDA and CDR2 is SQIVND (reference sequence). V shed 5 bases and J 9 bases; nucleotides not matched to a gene: 13. The CDR3 sequence is CASSGETSGVSAQYF. CDR3 coding DNA: TGTGCCAGTAGTGGTGAGACTAGCGGTGTATCGGCCCAGTACTTC.

This clonotype was detected once. In nucleotides, the CDR3 is TGTGCCACCAGCAGAGGCTCCCACACAGATACGCAGTATTTT. This encodes CATSRGSHTDTQYF. The chain recombines TRBV15 with TRBJ2-3; D is unclear. The CDR3 contains 14 residues. The germline gives CDR1 LNHNV, CDR2 YYDKDF (reference sequence). The V and J ends lost 1 base and 2 bases respectively, with 7 bases between them.

This chain links TRBV12-3 or TRBV12-4 with TRBJ1-5; a possible D gene is TRBD1 (5 bases). The CDR3 has 15 residues. V lost 4 bases and J 9 bases, leaving 19 bases between the germline ends. DNA of the CDR3: TGTGCCAGCAGTTCTCCGCGACAGCCCGAACGGCCCCAGCATTTT. Its protein product is CASSSPRQPERPQHF.

This clonotype was picked up a small number of times. The rearrangement links TRBV6-5 to TRBJ2-7; no clear D. Germline V CDR1 and CDR2: MNHEY, SVGAGI. The germline V and J ends were trimmed by 4 bases and 2 bases, with 6 bases remaining between them. This CDR3 has 12 residues. CDR3 coding DNA: TGTGCCAGCAGTTCCCCGGCCTACGAGCAGTACTTC. Amino acids: CASSSPAYEQYF.

The V call is TRBV5-5, the J call TRBJ2-1, with D hard to call. V lost 2 bases and J 9 bases, leaving 9 bases between the germline ends. This CDR3 is 12 amino acids long. Germline assignment: CDR1 SGHKS and CDR2 YYEKEE (reference sequence). CDR3 in amino acids: CASSFFPVEQFF. In DNA form, the CDR3 reads TGTGCCAGCAGCTTCTTCCCCGTTGAGCAGTTCTTC.

The J gene is TRBJ2-1, the V gene TRBV7-8; D is tentatively TRBD1 or TRBD2 (5 bases each). The germline gives CDR1 SGHVS, CDR2 FQNEAQ. The CDR3 loop spans 15 amino acids. V lost 3 bases to trimming and J lost 1 base, with 10 bases between them. This CDR3 reads CASSFRDQSYNEQFF. Written as DNA, the CDR3 is TGTGCCAGCAGCTTTCGGGACCAATCCTACAATGAGCAGTTCTTC.

The chain has TRBV12-3 or TRBV12-4 and TRBJ1-1, with a tentative D call TRBD1 (5 bases). The CDR3 loop spans 16 amino acids. V dropped 5 bases and J dropped 0 bases, with 16 bases sitting between them. CDR3 coding DNA: TGTGCCAGCAGTCTCTCGAGAGGGGTTTTGAACACTGAAGCTTTCTTT. Translating it yields CASSLSRGVLNTEAFF.

The V and J genes are TRBV4-1 and TRBJ2-3; D unresolved. V lost 0 bases to trimming and J lost 6 bases, with 10 bases between them. The CDR3 loop spans 14 amino acids. Germline CDR1 MGHRA, CDR2 YSYEKL. CDR3 protein: CASSQEPPRDTQYF. CDR3 DNA: TGCGCCAGCAGCCAAGAACCCCCGCGGGATACGCAGTATTTT.

This clonotype was observed a handful of times. The V and J genes are TRBV2 and TRBJ1-6, with a tentative D call TRBD1 (6 bases). V dropped 5 bases and J dropped 7 bases, with 12 bases sitting between them. CDR3 length: 14 residues. Germline lookup yields CDR1 SNHLY and CDR2 FYNNEI. CDR3 residues: CASSRKGVNSPLHF. The DNA for the CDR3 is TGTGCCAGCAGTCGGAAGGGGGTCAATTCACCCCTCCACTTT.

The V call is TRBV7-9, the J call TRBJ1-2; D gene uncertain. CDR1 SEHNR and CDR2 FQNEAQ come from the germline V gene (reference sequence). V lost 4 bases to trimming and J lost 3 bases, with 9 bases between them. The CDR3 runs 13 residues. DNA of the CDR3: TGTGCCAGCAGCTCCGGGAAATACTATGGCTACACCTTC. It translates to CASSSGKYYGYTF. Based on the CDR3 plus reference TRBV7-9 and TRBJ1-2, the full variable domain is DTGVSQNPRHKITKRGQNVTFRCDPISEHNRLYWYRQTLGQGPEFLTYFQNEAQLEKSRLLSDRFSAERPKGSFSTLEIQRTEQGDSAMYLCASSSGKYYGYTFGSGTRLTVV.

This chain joins TRBV7-9 and TRBJ2-1; the D is unclear. Germline assignment: CDR1 SEHNR and CDR2 FQNEAQ (reference sequence). The germline V and J ends were trimmed by 5 bases and 13 bases, with 15 bases remaining between them. The CDR3 consists of 12 residues. CDR3 in DNA: TGTGCCAGCAGCCGTAGCAGTTCTAGTCAGTTCTTC. It codes for CASSRSSSSQFF.

Ten or more counts support this clonotype. The CDR3 nucleotides are TGTGCCAGCAGCCCCAGATCCGTTGACTACACCTTC. It codes for CASSPRSVDYTF. The chain is built from TRBV7-2 and TRBJ1-2, with no clear D. The CDR3 extends over 12 amino acids. Trimming removed 5 bases at V and 10 bases at J, with 14 bases between. Germline V gene lookup returns CDR1 SGHTA and CDR2 FQGNSA.

This clonotype showed up many times. The chain recombines TRBV7-2 with TRBJ1-5; TRBD1 agrees at 8 bases. CDR3 length: 13 residues. V shed 6 bases, J shed 6 bases, and the junction held 4 bases outside the gene matches. Germline CDR1 and CDR2: SGHTA and FQGNSA. CDR3 loop: CASSLDRVQPQHF. The CDR3 coding sequence is TGTGCCAGCAGTTTGGACAGGGTTCAGCCCCAGCATTTT.

This clonotype was found a few times. The chain has TRBV7-2 and TRBJ2-3; tentative D call: TRBD2 (6 bases). The germline CDR1 and CDR2 sequences are SGHTA and FQGNSA. V was clipped by 5 bases and J by 1 base, with 13 bases between them. The CDR3 runs 15 residues. The CDR3 loop is CASSPAGPGTDTQYF. CDR3 nucleotide sequence: TGTGCCAGCAGCCCCGCGGGACCAGGCACAGATACGCAGTATTTT.

In its sample, this clonotype was seen many times. The V call is TRBV7-2, the J call TRBJ2-5; D might be TRBD2 (5 bases). CDR3 length: 17 residues. The ends were cut back, 1 base at V and 2 bases at J, with 17 bases in the middle. CDR1 and CDR2 from the germline V gene are SGHTA and FQGNSA. Here the CDR3 reads CASSLVAARGPQETQYF. DNA of the CDR3: TGTGCCAGCAGCTTAGTTGCGGCCCGAGGGCCACAAGAGACCCAGTACTTC.

This chain links TRBV4-1 with TRBJ2-5; 7 positions match TRBD1. Germline CDR1 MGHRA, CDR2 YSYEKL. V shed 2 bases and J 2 bases; nucleotides not matched to a gene: 5. The CDR3 contains 15 residues. The CDR3 sequence: CASSQPGTEQETQYF. The CDR3 DNA sequence: TGCGCCAGCAGCCAACCTGGGACAGAACAAGAGACCCAGTACTTC.